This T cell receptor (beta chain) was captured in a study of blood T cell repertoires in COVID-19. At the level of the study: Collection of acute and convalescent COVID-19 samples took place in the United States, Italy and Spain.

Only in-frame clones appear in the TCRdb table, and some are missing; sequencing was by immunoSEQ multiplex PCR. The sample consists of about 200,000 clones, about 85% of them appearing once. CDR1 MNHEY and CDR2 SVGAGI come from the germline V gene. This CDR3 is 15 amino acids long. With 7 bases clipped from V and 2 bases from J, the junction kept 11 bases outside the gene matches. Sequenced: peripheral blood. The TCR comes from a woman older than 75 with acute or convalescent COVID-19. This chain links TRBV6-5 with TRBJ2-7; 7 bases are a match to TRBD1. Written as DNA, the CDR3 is TGTGCCAGCAACGACGCCGGGACAGTTACCTACGAGCAGTACTTC. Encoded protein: CASNDAGTVTYEQYF.